The 15 T cell receptor beta chains given below trace back to one sample, sequenced in a study of radiation and T cells in renal cell carcinoma. Sequencing was performed with immunoSEQ multiplex PCR; in TCRdb, only in-frame clones are kept and a portion is missing. This sample yields around 140,000 clones, of which around 90% are seen a single time; 4.1% belongs to the top ten. Described time point: baseline pretreatment blood. Treatment reported: 15 Gy SBRT to primary tumor, nephrectomy 4 weeks later. The sample here was blood, taken from a patient whose treatment included radiotherapy and nephrectomy. The receptors shown here come from an older woman with renal cell carcinoma.

This clone was observed a single time. The genes are TRBV30 and TRBJ1-3; D remains ambiguous. Trimming pared 2 bases from V and 0 bases from J, leaving 5 bases between. The CDR3 loop spans 13 amino acids. The germline CDR1 and CDR2 sequences are GTSNPN and SVGIG (reference sequence). The CDR3 here is CAWSIASGNTIYF. The DNA of the CDR3 is TGTGCCTGGAGTATCGCCTCTGGAAACACCATATATTTT.

The chain employs TRBV6-1 and TRBJ2-3; D is uncertain. Deletions cut 6 bases from V and 5 bases from J, with 6 bases between. Germline CDR1 reads MNHNS; CDR2 reads SASEGT. The CDR3 has 11 amino acids. This CDR3 reads CASRKGDTQYF. The CDR3 DNA is TGTGCCAGCAGAAAGGGAGATACGCAGTATTTT.

The V and J genes are TRBV28 and TRBJ1-2; 7 bases map to TRBD1. The trim removed 4 bases at V and 8 bases at J, leaving 7 bases unmatched. Germline V gene sequence: CDR1 MDHEN, CDR2 SYDVKM. The CDR3 loop spans 13 amino acids. CDR3 in DNA: TGTGCCAGCAGTTCCCCCGACAGGGCGGGCTACACCTTC. It translates to CASSSPDRAGYTF.

The rearrangement joins TRBV27 to TRBJ2-3; TRBD2 matches at 11 bases. Unmatched junction bases numbered 6, after V lost 6 bases and J lost 13 bases. Per germline, CDR1 MNHEY and CDR2 SMNVEV (reference sequence). This CDR3 spans 12 amino acids. The CDR3 DNA reads TGTGCCAGCAGGCCTAGCGGGGGGATAGAGTATTTT. Translation gives CASRPSGGIEYF.

The count of this clone is one. CDR3 DNA: TGTGCCAGCAGCTCCCCAGGGAATTACCACGAGCAGTACTTC. Translated: CASSSPGNYHEQYF. The chain is built from TRBV5-4 and TRBJ2-7, with D maybe TRBD1 (5 bases). Trimming removed 3 bases at V and 5 bases at J, with 15 bases between. Per germline, CDR1 SGHNT and CDR2 YYREEE (reference sequence). This CDR3 is built from 14 residues.

The chain combines TRBV30 with TRBJ1-1; D uncertain. Trimming pared 0 bases from V and 1 base from J, leaving 6 bases between. This CDR3 region has 13 residues. From germline, CDR1 is GTSNPN and CDR2 SVGIG (reference sequence). The CDR3 coding sequence is TGTGCCTGGAGTGTACGAGCGAACACTGAAGCTTTCTTT. Amino acids: CAWSVRANTEAFF. The entire variable domain, with the rest obtained from reference TRBV30 and TRBJ1-1, is as follows: SQTIHQWPATLVQPVGSPLSLECTVEGTSNPNLYWYRQAAGRGLQLLFYSVGIGQISSEVPQNLSASRPQDRQFILSSKKLLLSDSGFYLCAWSVRANTEAFFGQGTRLTVV.

V is TRBV7-6 and J is TRBJ2-3; a possible D gene is TRBD2 (7 bases). CDR3 size: 17 residues. Germline-derived CDR1 and CDR2 are SGHVS and FNYEAQ. The V and J ends lost 2 bases and 0 bases respectively, with 15 bases between them. DNA of the CDR3: TGTGCCAGCAGCTTACGGGGGGCCATTCCTAGCACAGATACGCAGTATTTT. Amino acids: CASSLRGAIPSTDTQYF.

V is TRBV14 and J is TRBJ2-3; D gene uncertain. Germline-derived CDR1 and CDR2 are SGHDN and FVKESK. The V end was cut by 4 bases, the J end by 8 bases, with 19 bases between. This CDR3 is 15 amino acids long. In nucleotides, the CDR3 is TGTGCCAGCAGCCCTGAGGACCCACTTTTCGGTACGCAGTATTTT. This encodes CASSPEDPLFGTQYF.

V and J are TRBV14 and TRBJ1-3; tentative D call: TRBD1 (5 bases). Trimming removed 2 bases from V and 2 bases from J, with 7 bases in between. The germline gives CDR1 SGHDN, CDR2 FVKESK. The CDR3 sequence is 14 residues long. Here the CDR3 reads CASSQTGPGNTIYF. CDR3 nucleotide sequence: TGTGCCAGCAGCCAAACGGGGCCTGGAAACACCATATATTTT.

The chain carries TRBV7-6 and TRBJ2-2; 10 positions match TRBD2. CDR1 is SGHVS, CDR2 FNYEAQ, per germline. V lost 0 bases and J lost 1; bases outside the gene matches: 5. The CDR3 is 18 amino acids. The CDR3 reads CASSLASGGPLNTGELFF. CDR3 DNA sequence: TGTGCCAGCAGCTTAGCTAGCGGGGGGCCACTGAACACCGGGGAGCTGTTTTTT. Using reference TRBV7-6 and TRBJ2-2 for the parts outside the CDR3, the full variable domain is GAGVSQSPRYKVTKRGQDVALRCDPISGHVSLYWYRQALGQGPEFLTYFNYEAQQDKSGLPNDRFSAERPEGSISTLTIQRTEQRDSAMYRCASSLASGGPLNTGELFFGEGSRLTVL.

The chain is built from TRBV12-5 and TRBJ1-1; 10 bases fit TRBD1. There are 14 residues in the CDR3. V trimming: 1 base; J trimming: 4 bases; junction bases outside the gene matches: 0. The V gene's germline CDR1 is LGHNT and CDR2 FRNRAP. As DNA, the CDR3 is TGTGCTAGTGGTTTGGGGACAGGGGGCACTGAAGCTTTCTTT. Its translation: CASGLGTGGTEAFF.

The chain combines TRBV6-5 with TRBJ1-5; 8 bases align to TRBD1. V dropped 2 bases and J dropped 6; count of bases not matched to a gene: 3. This CDR3 comprises 14 residues. Germline CDR1 reads MNHEY; CDR2 reads SVGAGI. The CDR3 nucleotides are TGTGCCAGCAGTTACGGACAGGGCGGTCAGCCCCAGCATTTT. This translates into CASSYGQGGQPQHF.

The chain is built from TRBV6-5 and TRBJ1-1; 7 nucleotides match TRBD1. V was clipped by 6 bases and J by 3 bases; unmatched bases: 4. Germline CDR1 MNHEY, CDR2 SVGAGI. There are 13 residues in the CDR3. CDR3 region: CASSDRVYTEAFF. The CDR3 DNA is TGTGCCAGCAGCGACAGGGTTTACACTGAAGCTTTCTTT.

The chain recombines TRBV2 with TRBJ2-2, with D uncertain. Looked up from germline, CDR1 is SNHLY and CDR2 is FYNNEI. This CDR3 comprises 14 residues. Trimming took 7 bases from V and 3 from J, leaving 12 bases between them. CDR3 region: CASNVGRHTGELFF. The CDR3 nucleotides read TGTGCCAGCAATGTAGGCAGACACACCGGGGAGCTGTTTTTT.

The chain combines TRBV5-4 with TRBJ2-2; 12 nucleotides line up with TRBD1. The CDR3 has 16 residues. The V segment lost 2 bases and the J segment 5 bases; nucleotides outside the gene matches: 4. The germline V gene has CDR1 SGHNT and CDR2 YYREEE (reference sequence). CDR3 DNA: TGTGCCAGCAGCTTAGGGACAGGGGGCTCTACCGGGGAGCTGTTTTTT. Its translation: CASSLGTGGSTGELFF. Full variable domain (outside the CDR3, taken from reference TRBV5-4 and TRBJ2-2): ETGVTQSPTHLIKTRGQQVTLRCSSQSGHNTVSWYQQALGQGPQFIFQYYREEENGRGNFPPRFSGLQFPNYSSELNVNALELDDSALYLCASSLGTGGSTGELFFGEGSRLTVL.